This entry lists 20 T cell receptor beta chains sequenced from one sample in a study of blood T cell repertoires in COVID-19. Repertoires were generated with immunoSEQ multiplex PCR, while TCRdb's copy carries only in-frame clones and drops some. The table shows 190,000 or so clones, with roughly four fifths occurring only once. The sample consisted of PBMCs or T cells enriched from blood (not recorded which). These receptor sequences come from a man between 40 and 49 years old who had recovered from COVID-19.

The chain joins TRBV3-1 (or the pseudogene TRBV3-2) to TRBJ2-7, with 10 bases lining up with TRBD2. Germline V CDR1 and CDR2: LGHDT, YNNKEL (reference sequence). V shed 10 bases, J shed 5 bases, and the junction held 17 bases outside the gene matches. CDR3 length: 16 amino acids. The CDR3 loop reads CATRGRAGGVPDEQYV. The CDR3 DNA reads TGTGCCACCAGGGGGAGAGCGGGAGGGGTTCCCGACGAGCAGTACGTC.

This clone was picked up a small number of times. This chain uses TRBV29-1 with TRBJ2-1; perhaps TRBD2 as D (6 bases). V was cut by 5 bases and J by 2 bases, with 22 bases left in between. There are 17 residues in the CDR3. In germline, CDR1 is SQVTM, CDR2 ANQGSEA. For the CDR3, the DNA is TGCAGCGTTCAAGTGGAGGGTTTCGCGGGTCCCTACAATGAGCAGTTCTTC. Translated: CSVQVEGFAGPYNEQFF.

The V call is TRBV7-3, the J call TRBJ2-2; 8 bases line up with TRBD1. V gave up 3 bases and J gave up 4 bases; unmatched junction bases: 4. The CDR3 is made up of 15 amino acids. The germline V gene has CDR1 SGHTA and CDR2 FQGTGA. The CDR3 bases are TGTGCCAGCAGCTTCCAGGGGGCGGTCACCGGGGAGCTGTTTTTT. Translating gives CASSFQGAVTGELFF.

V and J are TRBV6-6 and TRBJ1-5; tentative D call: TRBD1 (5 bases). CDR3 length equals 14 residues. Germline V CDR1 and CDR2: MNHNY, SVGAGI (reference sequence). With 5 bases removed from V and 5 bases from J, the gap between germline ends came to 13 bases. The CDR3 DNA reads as TGTGCCAGCAGTCCGGGGGGTAGGGATCAGCCCCAGCATTTT. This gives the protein CASSPGGRDQPQHF.

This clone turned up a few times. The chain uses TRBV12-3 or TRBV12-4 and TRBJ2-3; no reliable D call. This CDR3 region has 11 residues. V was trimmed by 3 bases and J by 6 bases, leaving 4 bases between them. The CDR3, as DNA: TGTGCCAGCAGTTTCTTTGATACGCAGTATTTT. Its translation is CASSFFDTQYF.

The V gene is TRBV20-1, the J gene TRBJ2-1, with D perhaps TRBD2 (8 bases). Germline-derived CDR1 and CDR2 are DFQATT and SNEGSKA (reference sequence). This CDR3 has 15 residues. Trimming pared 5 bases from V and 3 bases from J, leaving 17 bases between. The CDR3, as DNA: TGCAGTGCTCGTGTAGCGGGACAGTTCTACAATGAGCAGTTCTTC. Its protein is CSARVAGQFYNEQFF.

The CDR3 reads CASSPPTSPQETQYF. In nucleotides, the CDR3 is TGCGCCAGCAGCCCCCCGACATCCCCCCAAGAGACCCAGTACTTC. V is TRBV4-1 and J is TRBJ2-5; D is unresolved. Germline-derived CDR1 and CDR2 are MGHRA and YSYEKL. The CDR3 sequence is 15 residues long. V was pared by 4 bases and J by 1 base, with 13 bases between.

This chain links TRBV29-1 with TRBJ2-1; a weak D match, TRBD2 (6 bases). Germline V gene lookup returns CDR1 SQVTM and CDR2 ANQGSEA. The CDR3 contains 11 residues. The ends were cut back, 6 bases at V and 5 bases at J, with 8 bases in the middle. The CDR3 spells CSVTGDNEQFF. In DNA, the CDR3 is TGCAGCGTCACGGGGGACAATGAGCAGTTCTTC.

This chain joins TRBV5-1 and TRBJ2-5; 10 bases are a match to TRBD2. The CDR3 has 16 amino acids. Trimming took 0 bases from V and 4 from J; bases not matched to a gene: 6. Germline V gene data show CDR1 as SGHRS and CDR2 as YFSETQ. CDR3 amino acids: CASSLAPAGGGETQYF. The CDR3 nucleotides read TGCGCCAGCAGCTTGGCCCCAGCGGGAGGGGGAGAGACCCAGTACTTC.

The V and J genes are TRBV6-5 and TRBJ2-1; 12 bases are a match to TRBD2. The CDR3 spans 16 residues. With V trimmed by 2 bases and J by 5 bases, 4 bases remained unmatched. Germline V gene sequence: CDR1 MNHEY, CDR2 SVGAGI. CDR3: CASSYAPSGRDNEQFF. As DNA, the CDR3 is TGTGCCAGCAGTTACGCACCTAGCGGGAGGGACAATGAGCAGTTCTTC.

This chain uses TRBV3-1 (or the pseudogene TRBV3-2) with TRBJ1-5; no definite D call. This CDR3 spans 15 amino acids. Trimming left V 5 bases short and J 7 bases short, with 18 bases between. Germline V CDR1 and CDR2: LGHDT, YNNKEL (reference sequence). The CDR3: CASSWAAGAGQPQHF. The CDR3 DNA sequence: TGTGCCAGCAGCTGGGCGGCGGGAGCGGGGCAGCCCCAGCATTTT.

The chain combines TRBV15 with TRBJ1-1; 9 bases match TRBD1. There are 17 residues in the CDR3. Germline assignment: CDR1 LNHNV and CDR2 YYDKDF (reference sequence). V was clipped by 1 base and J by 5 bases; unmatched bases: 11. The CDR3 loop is CATSRVRTGASGTEAFF. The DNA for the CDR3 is TGTGCCACCAGCAGAGTAAGGACAGGGGCCTCGGGAACTGAAGCTTTCTTT.

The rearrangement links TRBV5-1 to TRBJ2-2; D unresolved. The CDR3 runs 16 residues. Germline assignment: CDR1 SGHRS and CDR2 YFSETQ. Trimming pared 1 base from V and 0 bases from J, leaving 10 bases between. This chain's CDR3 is CASSLYGPSNTGELFF. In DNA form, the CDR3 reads TGCGCCAGCAGCTTGTACGGTCCATCGAACACCGGGGAGCTGTTTTTT.

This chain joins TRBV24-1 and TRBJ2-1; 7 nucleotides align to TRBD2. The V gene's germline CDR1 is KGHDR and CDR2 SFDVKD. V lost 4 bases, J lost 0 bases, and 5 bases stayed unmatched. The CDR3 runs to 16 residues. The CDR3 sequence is CATSDPSGGSYNEQFF. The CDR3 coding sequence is TGTGCCACCAGTGACCCGTCGGGGGGCTCCTACAATGAGCAGTTCTTC.

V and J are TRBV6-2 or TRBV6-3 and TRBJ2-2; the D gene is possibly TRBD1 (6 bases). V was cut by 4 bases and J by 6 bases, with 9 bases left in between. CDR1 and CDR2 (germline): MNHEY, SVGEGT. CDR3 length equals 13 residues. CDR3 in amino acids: CASSSQGPGELFF. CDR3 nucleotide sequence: TGTGCCAGCAGTTCACAGGGCCCCGGGGAGCTGTTTTTT.

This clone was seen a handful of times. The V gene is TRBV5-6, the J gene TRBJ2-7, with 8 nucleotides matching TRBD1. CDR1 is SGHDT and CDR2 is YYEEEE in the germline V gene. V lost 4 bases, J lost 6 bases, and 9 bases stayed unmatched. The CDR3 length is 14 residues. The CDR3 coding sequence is TGTGCCAGCAGCCCCAGGGGGCGCATGGCCGAGCAGTACTTC. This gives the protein CASSPRGRMAEQYF. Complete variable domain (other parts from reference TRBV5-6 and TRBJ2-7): DAGVTQSPTHLIKTRGQQVTLRCSPKSGHDTVSWYQQALGQGPQFIFQYYEEEERQRGNFPDRFSGHQFPNYSSELNVNALLLGDSALYLCASSPRGRMAEQYFGPGTRLTVT.

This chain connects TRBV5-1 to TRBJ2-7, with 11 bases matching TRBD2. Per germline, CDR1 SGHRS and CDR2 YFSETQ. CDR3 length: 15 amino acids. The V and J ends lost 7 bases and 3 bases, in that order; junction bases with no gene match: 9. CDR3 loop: CASLLAGGASYEQYV. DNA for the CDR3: TGCGCCAGCCTTCTAGCGGGAGGCGCCAGCTACGAGCAGTACGTC.

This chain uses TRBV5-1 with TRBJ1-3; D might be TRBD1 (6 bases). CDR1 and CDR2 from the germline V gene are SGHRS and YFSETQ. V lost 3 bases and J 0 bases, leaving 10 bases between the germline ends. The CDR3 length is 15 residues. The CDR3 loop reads CASSWGQRSGNTIYF. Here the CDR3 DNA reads TGCGCCAGCAGCTGGGGACAACGCTCTGGAAACACCATATATTTT.

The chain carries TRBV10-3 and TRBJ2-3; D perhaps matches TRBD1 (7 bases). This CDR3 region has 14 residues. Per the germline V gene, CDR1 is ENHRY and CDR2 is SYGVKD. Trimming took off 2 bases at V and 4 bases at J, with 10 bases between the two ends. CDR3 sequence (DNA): TGTGCCATCAGTGAGGCCAGGGGGGCAGATACGCAGTATTTT. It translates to CAISEARGADTQYF.

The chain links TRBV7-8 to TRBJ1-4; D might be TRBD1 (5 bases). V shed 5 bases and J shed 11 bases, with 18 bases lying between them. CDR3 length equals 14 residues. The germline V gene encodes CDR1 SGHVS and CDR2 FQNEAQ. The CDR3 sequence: CASSRGQGSWKLFF. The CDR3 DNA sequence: TGTGCCAGCAGCCGAGGGCAGGGCTCCTGGAAACTGTTTTTT. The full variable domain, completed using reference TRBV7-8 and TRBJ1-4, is GAGVSQSPRYKVAKRGQDVALRCDPISGHVSLFWYQQALGQGPEFLTYFQNEAQLDKSGLPSDRFFAERPEGSVSTLKIQRTQQEDSAVYLCASSRGQGSWKLFFGSGTQLSVL.